This T cell receptor beta chain emerged from a study of cytomegalovirus exposure and HLA in healthy donors. Use of 60 Vbeta and 13 Jbeta primers characterized the PCR. Authors' analysis steps: Around 10 million of the about 80 million unique TCR beta chains counted in a later analysis were shared. Only in-frame clones appear in the TCRdb table, and some are missing; sequencing was by immunoSEQ multiplex PCR. D and trimming come from the DNA, and the V and J calls and clone size come from that table. The repertoire holds about 82,000 clones, around 79% seen once, with about an eighth in the top ten. General study findings and limits: With later analysis, a missense DCLRE1C variant became linked to TCR beta V- and J-gene trimming. Sequencing likely generated an artifact that appeared as a cluster of highly shared sequence variants. The classifier, whose performance was assessed in both the original and validation cohorts, reportedly diagnosed cytomegalovirus status with high specificity and sensitivity.

CDR3 length: 15 residues. With V trimmed by 3 bases and J by 4 bases, 6 bases remained unmatched. Germline assignment: CDR1 MGHRA and CDR2 YSYEKL. As for this clone: Its cognate antigen is unknown.

The chain has TRBV4-1 and TRBJ1-2, with 9 nucleotides matching TRBD1. The sequencing input was PBMCs. The sequence came from a human donor in good health. The CDR3 nucleotides are TGCGCCAGCAGCCAGTCGCCGGGACAGGGCTATGGCTACACCTTC. Encoded protein: CASSQSPGQGYGYTF.